The rows below give T cell receptor beta chains drawn from one sample of a study of blood T cell repertoires in COVID-19. Method: immunoSEQ multiplex PCR; TCRdb's copy keeps in-frame clones and lacks some. The data contain approximately 150,000 clones, 80% to 90% of them singletons. Sample: peripheral blood. The receptor set was obtained from a woman aged 55-69 years who had recovered from COVID-19. Both conserved end residues are part of each CDR3. Fields, in order: CDR3 protein, clone size, J gene, V gene. Clone size, where shown, is once, few, many, or a class for clones that have expanded.

CASSIEKAAVGGVNEQFF . TRBJ2-1 TRBV19
CATAGAGRVETQYF once TRBJ2-5 TRBV24-1
CASSSGSANEKLFF . TRBJ1-4 TRBV10-2
CASSLGAPYGYTF . TRBJ1-2 TRBV5-1
CASIKTAPYEQYF . TRBJ2-7 TRBV6-5
CASSYSGSQETQYF . TRBJ2-5 TRBV6-5
CASSIRGYNYGYTF . TRBJ1-2 TRBV19
CSVENSQGDTEAFF . TRBJ1-1 TRBV29-1
CASSPASGLGQADYGYTF . TRBJ1-2 TRBV5-1
CASSEGSGGGFHRTGELFF . TRBJ2-2 TRBV10-2
CASSFVGGTEAFF . TRBJ1-1 TRBV12-3/TRBV12-4
CASSESLNENEQYF . TRBJ2-7 TRBV6-1